The 12 T cell receptor beta chains below come from one sample, sequenced in a study of OX40 agonist ivuxolimab in advanced cancers. Generated by immunoSEQ multiplex PCR, the TCRdb table keeps only in-frame clones and is missing some. The profile covers around 46,000 clones, with about 91% appearing a single time and roughly 5% taken by the ten largest. The sequences come from CD4+ or CD8+ T cells sorted from blood, collected in a trial of the OX40 agonist ivuxolimab. All receptors come from an adult with an advanced solid tumor such as melanoma, head and neck, liver or kidney cancer.

The chain recombines TRBV5-6 with TRBJ1-1; perhaps TRBD1 as D (5 bases). V lost 3 bases and J lost 5, with 8 bases in between. Germline CDR1 SGHDT, CDR2 YYEEEE. This CDR3 comprises 12 residues. The CDR3 loop is CASSWGYTEAFF. In nucleotides, the CDR3 is TGTGCCAGCAGCTGGGGGTATACTGAAGCTTTCTTT.

This chain links TRBV4-3 with TRBJ2-1, with TRBD2 matching 11 bases. V lost 4 bases, J lost 8 bases, and 7 bases stayed unmatched. The CDR3 is 15 amino acids. Germline V CDR1 and CDR2: LGHNA, YSLEER. DNA for the CDR3: TGCGCCAGCAGCCCACGGACTAGCGGGTACCATGAGCAGTTCTTC. Its translation is CASSPRTSGYHEQFF.

The rearrangement joins TRBV7-9 to TRBJ1-3; 10 bases line up with TRBD1. V lost 3 bases to trimming and J lost 5 bases; unmatched junction nucleotides: 7. CDR1 is SEHNR, CDR2 FQNEAQ, per germline (reference sequence). This CDR3 comprises 16 residues. The CDR3 DNA follows: TGTGCCAGCAGCTTCGACAGGGGGCCCTGGAGAAACACCATATATTTT. Its protein is CASSFDRGPWRNTIYF.

V gene TRBV15 combines with J gene TRBJ2-1; D possibly corresponds to TRBD2 (5 bases). The CDR3 has 15 residues. Trimming left V 6 bases short and J 1 base short, with 13 bases between. Germline lookup yields CDR1 LNHNV and CDR2 YYDKDF (reference sequence). CDR3 amino acids: CATSKEGTSYNEQFF. CDR3 coding DNA: TGTGCCACCAGTAAAGAGGGAACTTCCTACAATGAGCAGTTCTTC.

DNA of the CDR3: TGTGCCAGCGGGGTCTCTGGAAACACCATATATTTT. Protein: CASGVSGNTIYF. The chain recombines TRBV6-5 with TRBJ1-3; the D is unclear. Germline loops: CDR1 MNHEY, CDR2 SVGAGI. The CDR3 has 12 amino acids. V lost 8 bases to trimming and J lost 0 bases, with 5 bases between them.

The chain is built from TRBV15 and TRBJ1-6; a possible D gene is TRBD1 (6 bases). Germline V gives CDR1 LNHNV, CDR2 YYDKDF (reference sequence). The V end lost 3 bases, the J end lost 9 bases, and 6 bases lay between the germline ends. The CDR3 covers 12 residues. CDR3 in DNA: TGTGCCACCAGCAGCAGGGGTTCACCCCTCCACTTT. Amino acid sequence: CATSSRGSPLHF. Full variable domain (remainder filled in from reference TRBV15 and TRBJ1-6): DAMVIQNPRYQVTQFGKPVTLSCSQTLNHNVMYWYQQKSSQAPKLLFHYYDKDFNNEADTPDNFQSRRPNTSFCFLDIRSPGLGDTAMYLCATSSRGSPLHFGNGTRLTVT.

The V and J genes are TRBV5-1 and TRBJ1-3, with no clear D. CDR3 length: 14 amino acids. The V gene lost 0 bases and the J gene lost 1 base, with 5 bases spanning the gap. Germline CDR1 SGHRS, CDR2 YFSETQ. The CDR3 DNA reads TGCGCCAGCAGCTTGGTCCCATCTGGAAACACCATATATTTT. Residues: CASSLVPSGNTIYF.

V and J are TRBV6-5 and TRBJ1-1; D might be TRBD1 (5 bases). Between the trimmed V and J ends, which lost 0 bases and 0 bases, there was a span of 5 bases. CDR3 size: 14 residues. Looked up from germline, CDR1 is MNHEY and CDR2 is SVGAGI. CDR3 bases: TGTGCCAGCAGTTACTCGGGGCTGAACACTGAAGCTTTCTTT. This codes for CASSYSGLNTEAFF.

This clone was counted a single time. The chain uses TRBV27 and TRBJ2-5, with 10 bases fitting TRBD1. The CDR3 contains 14 residues. Germline V gene lookup returns CDR1 MNHEY and CDR2 SMNVEV (reference sequence). V dropped 7 bases and J dropped 5; count of bases not matched to a gene: 7. The CDR3 sequence: CASTPTGGAETQYF. DNA of the CDR3: TGTGCCAGCACCCCGACAGGGGGCGCGGAGACCCAGTACTTC.

The count of this clone is one. V gene TRBV28 combines with J gene TRBJ2-1; TRBD2 aligns across 9 bases. V lost 2 bases and J lost 8; bases outside the gene matches: 7. The CDR3 consists of 15 residues. CDR1 is MDHEN, CDR2 SYDVKM, per germline. For the CDR3, the DNA is TGTGCCAGCAGTTTACTTGGTAGCGGGAGAGATGAGCAGTTCTTC. Residues: CASSLLGSGRDEQFF.

The gene calls are TRBV9 and TRBJ2-7; the match to TRBD1 covers 9 bases. V was clipped by 3 bases and J by 5 bases; unmatched bases: 6. This CDR3 is built from 14 residues. Germline CDR1 is SGDLS and CDR2 is YYNGEE. The CDR3 DNA reads TGTGCCAGCAGCGAGGGGGACAGGGACCACGAGCAGTACTTC. It encodes CASSEGDRDHEQYF.

The chain employs TRBV28 and TRBJ1-2; 8 bases agree with TRBD1. The V and J ends lost 6 bases and 7 bases, in that order; junction bases with no gene match: 7. The germline gives CDR1 MDHEN, CDR2 SYDVKM. CDR3 length: 13 amino acids. The CDR3 loop is CASREQGEGGYTF. In nucleotides, the CDR3 is TGTGCCAGCAGGGAACAGGGGGAAGGTGGCTACACCTTC.